This is a list of T cell receptor beta chains from one sample in a study of patients and donors after allogeneic stem cell transplantation. TCRdb recomputed calls from the RT-PCR reads with MiXCR, one row per CDR3 protein. This table has around 170,000 distinct CDR3 sequences, approximately 22% appearing once. Sequencing used blood, either unsorted or a sorted T cell fraction (not recorded which). All receptors derive from a human donor who was either an allogeneic HSCT recipient or a stem cell or donor lymphocyte infusion donor (not recorded which). It is not recorded whose cells these are; they may come from a transplant donor. CDR3s include the opening cysteine and the closing phenylalanine or tryptophan. The D gene is left open where the match is weak. Size tells how often a clone was seen (once, few, many) or the class of an expanded clone, and some rows leave it out.

cdr3_aa: CASSMEVSTDTQYF
cdr3_nt: TGTGCCAGTAGTATGGAGGTCAGCACAGATACGCAGTATTTT
d_call: -
v_call: TRBV19
clone_size: -
j_call: TRBJ2-3

cdr3_aa: CASSPGGYDGYTF
cdr3_nt: TGTGCCAGCAGTCCAGGGGGTTACGATGGCTACACCTTC
d_call: TRBD1
v_call: TRBV12-3/TRBV12-4
clone_size: few
j_call: TRBJ1-2

cdr3_aa: CASSPSFLEREWNEQFF
cdr3_nt: TGTGCCAGCTCACCAAGTTTCCTAGAGCGGGAGTGGAATGAGCAGTTCTTC
d_call: TRBD2
v_call: TRBV18
clone_size: -
j_call: TRBJ2-1

cdr3_aa: CASSRRRGPDTQYF
cdr3_nt: TGTGCCAGCAGCCGACGACGGGGTCCAGATACGCAGTATTTT
d_call: -
v_call: TRBV11-2
clone_size: many
j_call: TRBJ2-3

cdr3_aa: CSVERREGSGELFF
cdr3_nt: TGCAGCGTTGAAAGGAGGGAGGGGTCCGGGGAGCTGTTTTTT
d_call: TRBD2
v_call: TRBV29-1
clone_size: few
j_call: TRBJ2-2

cdr3_aa: CASTPLEINQPQHF
cdr3_nt: TGTGCCAGCACCCCGTTGGAGATCAATCAGCCCCAGCATTTT
d_call: -
v_call: TRBV6-6
clone_size: few
j_call: TRBJ1-5

cdr3_aa: CASSPQVRGGYTF
cdr3_nt: TGTGCCAGCAGCCCCCAAGTAAGGGGTGGCTACACCTTC
d_call: -
v_call: TRBV7-2
clone_size: few
j_call: TRBJ1-2

cdr3_aa: CSARSFHTEAFF
cdr3_nt: TGCAGTGCTAGGAGTTTCCACACTGAAGCTTTCTTT
d_call: -
v_call: TRBV20-1
clone_size: few
j_call: TRBJ1-1

cdr3_aa: CASSYSVGGTDTQYF
cdr3_nt: TGTGCCAGCAGTTACTCAGTGGGGGGCACAGATACGCAGTATTTT
d_call: -
v_call: TRBV6-5
clone_size: many
j_call: TRBJ2-3

cdr3_aa: CASSYDRDAGELFF
cdr3_nt: TGTGCCAGCAGTTACGACAGGGACGCCGGGGAGCTGTTTTTT
d_call: TRBD1
v_call: TRBV7-3
clone_size: -
j_call: TRBJ2-2

cdr3_aa: CSASPQQGTGELFF
cdr3_nt: TGCAGTGCTAGCCCCCAACAGGGGACCGGGGAGCTGTTTTTT
d_call: TRBD1
v_call: TRBV20-1
clone_size: -
j_call: TRBJ2-2

cdr3_aa: CASRRLAGVENEQFF
cdr3_nt: TGTGCCAGCAGGCGACTAGCGGGAGTGGAGAATGAGCAGTTCTTC
d_call: TRBD2
v_call: TRBV2
clone_size: -
j_call: TRBJ2-1

cdr3_aa: CSAIDRLSQPQHF
cdr3_nt: TGCAGTGCTATCGACAGGTTAAGCCAGCCCCAGCATTTT
d_call: -
v_call: TRBV20-1
clone_size: few
j_call: TRBJ1-5

cdr3_aa: CASRATGVYGYTF
cdr3_nt: TGTGCCAGCAGGGCGACAGGGGTCTATGGCTACACCTTC
d_call: TRBD1
v_call: TRBV3-1
clone_size: -
j_call: TRBJ1-2

cdr3_aa: CSAPPTGNTEAFF
cdr3_nt: TGCAGTGCTCCTCCGACAGGGAATACTGAAGCTTTCTTT
d_call: TRBD1
v_call: TRBV20-1
clone_size: -
j_call: TRBJ1-1

cdr3_aa: CSAREDSRSSYNSPLHF
cdr3_nt: TGCAGTGCTAGGGAGGACAGTCGGAGCTCCTATAATTCACCCCTCCACTTT
d_call: -
v_call: TRBV20-1
clone_size: -
j_call: TRBJ1-6

cdr3_aa: CASSQDHTRTGELFF
cdr3_nt: TGCGCCAGCAGCCAAGACCACACACGCACCGGGGAGCTGTTTTTT
d_call: -
v_call: TRBV4-3
clone_size: few
j_call: TRBJ2-2

cdr3_aa: CASSLRAGSYNEQFF
cdr3_nt: TGCGCCAGCAGCTTGCGGGCAGGGTCCTACAATGAGCAGTTCTTC
d_call: -
v_call: TRBV5-1
clone_size: -
j_call: TRBJ2-1

cdr3_aa: CASSLGSLDTEAFF
cdr3_nt: TGTGCCAGCAGCCTTGGGTCATTGGACACTGAAGCTTTCTTT
d_call: -
v_call: TRBV3-1
clone_size: -
j_call: TRBJ1-1

cdr3_aa: CSASSQGVIGYTF
cdr3_nt: TGCAGTGCTAGTAGCCAGGGGGTTATCGGCTACACCTTC
d_call: TRBD1
v_call: TRBV20-1
clone_size: few
j_call: TRBJ1-2

cdr3_aa: CASSWEPGNTGELFF
cdr3_nt: TGCGCCAGCAGCTGGGAACCAGGGAACACCGGGGAGCTGTTTTTT
d_call: -
v_call: TRBV5-1
clone_size: few
j_call: TRBJ2-2

cdr3_aa: CASTRAGESYNEQFF
cdr3_nt: TGTGCCAGCACTCGAGCGGGAGAGTCCTACAATGAGCAGTTCTTC
d_call: TRBD2
v_call: TRBV12-3/TRBV12-4
clone_size: -
j_call: TRBJ2-1

cdr3_aa: CATSRERGTAGVSTGELFF
cdr3_nt: TGTGCCACCAGCAGAGAGAGGGGGACCGCAGGTGTGAGTACCGGGGAGCTGTTTTTT
d_call: -
v_call: TRBV15
clone_size: few
j_call: TRBJ2-2

cdr3_aa: CASSLNPGQETQYF
cdr3_nt: TGCGCCAGCAGCTTGAATCCGGGTCAAGAGACCCAGTACTTC
d_call: -
v_call: TRBV5-1
clone_size: -
j_call: TRBJ2-5

cdr3_aa: CASGSTGQYTEAFF
cdr3_nt: TGTGCCAGCGGCTCGACAGGGCAGTACACTGAAGCTTTCTTT
d_call: TRBD1
v_call: TRBV7-9
clone_size: many
j_call: TRBJ1-1

cdr3_aa: CASSRTESNQPQHF
cdr3_nt: TGTGCCAGCTCACGGACAGAGAGCAATCAGCCCCAGCATTTT
d_call: -
v_call: TRBV18
clone_size: -
j_call: TRBJ1-5

cdr3_aa: CSARTGTGLDEQYF
cdr3_nt: TGCAGTGCTCGCACCGGGACAGGGCTCGACGAGCAGTACTTC
d_call: TRBD1
v_call: TRBV20-1
clone_size: few
j_call: TRBJ2-7

cdr3_aa: CASSQELVRSGNTIYF
cdr3_nt: TGTGCCAGCAGCCAAGAGTTGGTCCGCTCTGGAAACACCATATATTTT
d_call: -
v_call: TRBV3-1
clone_size: few
j_call: TRBJ1-3

cdr3_aa: CASSPLPTGPIEQYF
cdr3_nt: TGTGCCAGCAGCCCCCTGCCGACAGGGCCCATCGAGCAGTACTTC
d_call: TRBD1
v_call: TRBV7-6
clone_size: -
j_call: TRBJ2-7

cdr3_aa: CASSINTGGNTEAFF
cdr3_nt: TGTGCCAGTAGTATTAACACAGGGGGCAACACTGAAGCTTTCTTT
d_call: TRBD1
v_call: TRBV19
clone_size: -
j_call: TRBJ1-1

cdr3_aa: CASSYSVANTEAFF
cdr3_nt: TGTGCCAGCAGTTACTCCGTGGCGAACACTGAAGCTTTCTTT
d_call: -
v_call: TRBV6-6
clone_size: -
j_call: TRBJ1-1

cdr3_aa: CASSLASSTMNTEAFF
cdr3_nt: TGTGCCAGCAGTTTAGCGTCCAGCACTATGAACACTGAAGCTTTCTTT
d_call: -
v_call: TRBV12-3/TRBV12-4
clone_size: many
j_call: TRBJ1-1

cdr3_aa: CASSEYTDYGYTF
cdr3_nt: TGTGCCAGCAGTGAATATACAGACTATGGCTACACCTTC
d_call: -
v_call: TRBV25-1
clone_size: few
j_call: TRBJ1-2

cdr3_aa: CSARDHGQGGSGGNTIYF
cdr3_nt: TGCAGTGCTAGAGATCATGGACAGGGTGGCTCGGGAGGAAACACCATATATTTT
d_call: TRBD1
v_call: TRBV20-1
clone_size: few
j_call: TRBJ1-3

cdr3_aa: CASSLYAGSNTEAFF
cdr3_nt: TGTGCCAGCAGCCTGTACGCAGGGTCGAACACTGAAGCTTTCTTT
d_call: -
v_call: TRBV7-2
clone_size: few
j_call: TRBJ1-1

cdr3_aa: CASSRTGLSNQPQHF
cdr3_nt: TGTGCCAGCAGCCGGACAGGGTTGAGCAATCAGCCCCAGCATTTT
d_call: TRBD1
v_call: TRBV6-6
clone_size: few
j_call: TRBJ1-5

cdr3_aa: CSALRREFPTDTQYF
cdr3_nt: TGCAGTGCTTTACGTCGGGAGTTTCCGACAGATACGCAGTATTTT
d_call: -
v_call: TRBV20-1
clone_size: few
j_call: TRBJ2-3

cdr3_aa: CSVEGWNTEAFF
cdr3_nt: TGCAGCGTTGAGGGGTGGAACACTGAAGCTTTCTTT
d_call: -
v_call: TRBV29-1
clone_size: many
j_call: TRBJ1-1

cdr3_aa: CSVDRLGPPDTEAFF
cdr3_nt: TGCAGCGTTGATCGATTGGGGCCTCCTGACACTGAAGCTTTCTTT
d_call: -
v_call: TRBV29-1
clone_size: few
j_call: TRBJ1-1

cdr3_aa: CSAPSPRAKPHNQPQHF
cdr3_nt: TGCAGCGCCCCGTCGCCTCGCGCGAAACCCCACAATCAGCCCCAGCATTTT
d_call: -
v_call: TRBV29-1
clone_size: many
j_call: TRBJ1-5

cdr3_aa: CAISESGTSYEQYF
cdr3_nt: TGTGCCATCAGTGAGTCGGGCACTTCCTACGAGCAGTACTTC
d_call: -
v_call: TRBV10-3
clone_size: -
j_call: TRBJ2-7

cdr3_aa: CASSLTVNTGELFF
cdr3_nt: TGTGCCAGCAGCTTGACAGTAAACACCGGGGAGCTGTTTTTT
d_call: -
v_call: TRBV7-8
clone_size: few
j_call: TRBJ2-2

cdr3_aa: CATSGTGTYGYTF
cdr3_nt: TGTGCCACCAGTGGAACTGGTACCTATGGCTACACCTTC
d_call: -
v_call: TRBV24-1
clone_size: few
j_call: TRBJ1-2

cdr3_aa: CATSGLTDTQYF
cdr3_nt: TGTGCCACTAGCGGCCTCACAGATACGCAGTATTTT
d_call: TRBD2
v_call: TRBV13
clone_size: -
j_call: TRBJ2-3

cdr3_aa: CASSSYREAGYTF
cdr3_nt: TGTGCCAGCAGTTCCTACAGGGAGGCTGGCTACACCTTC
d_call: -
v_call: TRBV6-5
clone_size: few
j_call: TRBJ1-2

cdr3_aa: CASSGLSHGYTF
cdr3_nt: TGTGCCAGCAGCGGCCTTTCCCATGGCTACACCTTC
d_call: -
v_call: TRBV2
clone_size: many
j_call: TRBJ1-2

cdr3_aa: CSVAGTSGEGPDTQYF
cdr3_nt: TGCAGCGTGGCCGGGACTAGCGGGGAAGGGCCAGATACGCAGTATTTT
d_call: TRBD2
v_call: TRBV29-1
clone_size: -
j_call: TRBJ2-3

cdr3_aa: CASSPRLGPYGYTF
cdr3_nt: TGTGCCAGCAGCCCTAGATTGGGCCCCTATGGCTACACCTTC
d_call: -
v_call: TRBV7-2
clone_size: -
j_call: TRBJ1-2

cdr3_aa: CSARDQGLDTQYF
cdr3_nt: TGCAGTGCTAGAGATCAGGGCCTAGATACGCAGTATTTT
d_call: -
v_call: TRBV20-1
clone_size: few
j_call: TRBJ2-3

cdr3_aa: CASSPGQGLYYEQYF
cdr3_nt: TGCGCCAGCAGCCCGGGGCAGGGTTTGTACTACGAGCAGTACTTC
d_call: -
v_call: TRBV5-1
clone_size: few
j_call: TRBJ2-7

cdr3_aa: CASSLDGNEQFF
cdr3_nt: TGTGCCAGCAGCTTGGACGGGAATGAGCAGTTCTTC
d_call: -
v_call: TRBV5-5
clone_size: -
j_call: TRBJ2-1

cdr3_aa: CASSHGIQGEKLFF
cdr3_nt: TGCGCCAGCAGCCACGGCATTCAGGGCGAAAAACTGTTTTTT
d_call: -
v_call: TRBV4-3
clone_size: -
j_call: TRBJ1-4

cdr3_aa: CASRELANQETQYF
cdr3_nt: TGTGCCAGCAGGGAACTAGCTAACCAAGAGACCCAGTACTTC
d_call: -
v_call: TRBV5-6
clone_size: -
j_call: TRBJ2-5

cdr3_aa: CASRGAGQPQHF
cdr3_nt: TGTGCCAGCAGGGGGGCGGGCCAGCCCCAGCATTTT
d_call: -
v_call: TRBV6-6
clone_size: -
j_call: TRBJ1-5

cdr3_aa: CASSVLRGSTDTQYF
cdr3_nt: TGTGCCAGCAGCGTCTTAAGGGGTAGCACAGATACGCAGTATTTT
d_call: -
v_call: TRBV2
clone_size: -
j_call: TRBJ2-3

cdr3_aa: CASSDLSTDTQYF
cdr3_nt: TGTGCCAGCAGTGACCTGAGCACAGATACGCAGTATTTT
d_call: -
v_call: TRBV6-1
clone_size: few
j_call: TRBJ2-3

cdr3_aa: CASSQDSDPYNEQFF
cdr3_nt: TGTGCCAGCAGCCAAGATAGTGACCCATACAATGAGCAGTTCTTC
d_call: -
v_call: TRBV3-1
clone_size: -
j_call: TRBJ2-1

cdr3_aa: CSVTPGQKNEKLFF
cdr3_nt: TGCAGTGTCACCCCGGGACAGAAAAATGAAAAACTGTTTTTT
d_call: TRBD1
v_call: TRBV20-1
clone_size: -
j_call: TRBJ1-4

cdr3_aa: CATTQGRDYEQYF
cdr3_nt: TGTGCCACGACACAGGGGCGGGACTACGAGCAGTACTTC
d_call: -
v_call: TRBV12-3/TRBV12-4
clone_size: few
j_call: TRBJ2-7